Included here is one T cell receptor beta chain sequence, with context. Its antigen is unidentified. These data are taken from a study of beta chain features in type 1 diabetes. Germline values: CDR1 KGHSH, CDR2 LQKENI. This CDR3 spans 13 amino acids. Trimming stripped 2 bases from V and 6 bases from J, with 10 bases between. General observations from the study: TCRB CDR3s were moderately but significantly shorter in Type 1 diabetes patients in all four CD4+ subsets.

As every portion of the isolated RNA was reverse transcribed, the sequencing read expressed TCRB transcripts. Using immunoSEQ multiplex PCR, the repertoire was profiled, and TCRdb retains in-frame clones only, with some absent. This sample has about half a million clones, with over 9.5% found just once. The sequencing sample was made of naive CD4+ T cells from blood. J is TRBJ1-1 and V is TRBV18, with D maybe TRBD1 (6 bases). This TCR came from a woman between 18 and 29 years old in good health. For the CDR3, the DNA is TGTGCCAGCTCACCAGTCAGGGGCGCTGAAGCTTTCTTT. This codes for CASSPVRGAEAFF. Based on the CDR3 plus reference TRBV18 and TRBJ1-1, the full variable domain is NAGVMQNPRHLVRRRGQEARLRCSPMKGHSHVYWYRQLPEEGLKFMVYLQKENIIDESGMPKERFSAEFPKEGPSILRIQQVVRGDSAAYFCASSPVRGAEAFFGQGTRLTVV.